Presented here are 2 T cell receptor beta chains from one specimen sequenced in a study of T cell responses to AZD1222 COVID-19 vaccine. The protocol was immunoSEQ multiplex PCR, while the TCRdb copy is restricted to in-frame clones and leaves out a portion. The table includes around 99,000 clones, roughly nine tenths detected once. The sequences come from peripheral blood, collected on day 0 of AZD1222 vaccination. These receptors were collected from an adult in good health.

The V call is TRBV3-1 (or the pseudogene TRBV3-2), the J call TRBJ1-1; TRBD1 aligns across 9 bases. Germline trimming cut 5 bases from V and 5 bases from J; bases unmatched to any gene: 6. CDR1 is LGHDT and CDR2 is YNNKEL in the germline V gene (reference sequence). The CDR3 is 14 amino acids. The CDR3 region has the DNA TGTGCCAGCAGCGCACAGGGGGCGCGGACTGAAGCTTTCTTT. Protein: CASSAQGARTEAFF.

The V call is TRBV11-2, the J call TRBJ2-3, with 9 bases identical to TRBD2. V lost 1 base, J lost 5 bases, and 4 bases stayed unmatched. This CDR3 is built from 15 residues. Germline CDR1 is SGHAT and CDR2 is FQNNGV. CDR3 nucleotides: TGTGCCAGCAGCTTAGGCGGGGGGGCCAGAGATACGCAGTATTTT. Amino acids: CASSLGGGARDTQYF.